The sequence of this TCR beta chain was determined in a study of T-cell memory formation after mild COVID-19. Overall study findings and caveats: Shrinking CD4+ clones were chiefly CM and EM; CD8+ ones were chiefly EMRA.

With regard to this clonotype: The antigen is not known.

In TCRdb, the 5' RACE reads were re-called with MiXCR into one record per CDR3 protein. The sample lists approximately 150,000 distinct CDR3 sequences, around 5.8% occurring once. This CDR3 is 13 amino acids long. V was shortened by 3 bases and J by 4 bases, with 9 bases between the two germline ends. This chain joins TRBV12-3 or TRBV12-4 and TRBJ1-2, with D possibly matching TRBD1 (6 bases). Sequencing input: PBMCs or a T cell subset sorted from them (not recorded which). The TCR sequence derives from an adult woman who had mild COVID-19 (a few samples of this study predate the infection). Cell type and time point are not known. CDR3 sequence: CASSLRGAYGYTF. CDR3 in DNA: TGTGCCAGCAGTTTGCGGGGGGCCTATGGCTACACCTTC.